The T cell receptor beta chain under discussion was sequenced for a study of graft-versus-host responses after intestinal transplantation (dated by TCRdb to about 2021). With regard to the full study: Multivisceral, liver-intestinal, or isolated intestinal transplants were received by the recipients. The cohort enrolled some 25 intestinal transplant recipients including one retransplant, and 3 patients lacking pretransplant specimens were excluded. Donor T cell macrochimerism was defined as a peak of at least 4% donor T cells among recipient peripheral blood mononuclear cells. Alloreactive clones were identified by sequencing pre-transplant mixed lymphocyte reaction products and comparing these products with unstimulated pre-transplant donor and recipient T cells. After intestinal transplantation, graft-versus-host and host-versus-graft alloreactive T cell clones in the graft, circulation and bone marrow were tracked using bulk TCR-beta CDR3 sequencing. Samples from a few later patients were sequenced in-house on an Illumina MiSeq with MiXCR processing rather than by the commercial service. All recipients received anti-thymocyte globulin induction followed by maintenance tacrolimus and steroids for around three years. Beyond this particular receptor, the publication reports: GvH clones were detected in recipient bone marrow, and some of these GvH clones were observed earlier in ileal mucosa or blood, consistent with an intestinal mucosal origin. Early after transplant, peak levels of circulating GvH clones were found to be associated with declines in HvG clones. Patients with donor T cell macrochimerism had high GvH to HvG T cell clonal ratios in their allografts. The conclusions were limited by the relatively low number and heterogeneity of the intestinal transplant patients.

The CDR3, cysteine through phenylalanine, is 13 amino acids long. The retained sequence is limited to the CDR3, 39 bases, with the frame set at the first base. From a lookup of the germline V gene, CDR1 and CDR2 are SQVTM and ANQGSEA. V is shortened by 3 bases, J by 0 bases, and the region joining them spans 8 bases. The sample's time point, from its label and the paper: cells obtained before transplantation from donor or recipient. CD3+CD4+ and CD3+CD8+ populations were FACS-sorted from unstimulated pre-transplant donor and recipient cells taken from spleen or lymph nodes. The library came from the immunoSEQ multiplex PCR assay. For most patients, genomic DNA was isolated with the Qiagen DNeasy Blood and Tissue Kit and shipped frozen to Adaptive Biotechnologies for TCR sequencing. For most patients, genomic DNA was subjected to high-throughput TCR-beta CDR3 sequencing by Adaptive Biotechnologies. The original pipeline was this. TCR sequencing data for 15 to 20 patients were retrieved from Adaptive's ImmunoSEQ software; a few other patients were processed with MiXCR and VDJtools. To correct CD4 versus CD8 sorting errors, sequences present in both subsets at a frequency ratio below 5:1 were removed. Because the origin of CDR3 nucleotide sequences shared between donor and recipient could not be assigned, those sequences were removed. To count as alloreactive, a clone needed at least 2-fold expansion over unstimulated cells and a minimum CFSE-low frequency of 0.002% (template counts) or 0.001% (read counts). Clones were considered mappable if detected in sequenced pre-transplant spleen, lymph node, or MLR CFSE-low populations of the donor or recipient. The cumulative frequency of alloreactive clones was calculated as a percentage of all sequences, weighted by copy number. Not all clones reach the TCRdb copy of this immuneACCESS table, which keeps in-frame sequences only. Checked studies attribute under half of the gap to unresolved V genes and leave the rest unexplained. The V and J calls and clone size are taken from that table; D and trimming were inferred from the DNA. Counted in this sample were more than 90,000 clones; about 92% of them appeared once. The top ten clonotypes cover 1.2% of the sample.

Remarks on this clone: This receptor's antigen is unknown. No clone much larger than this one lies a single base away; base qualities are absent.

The sequences come from unstimulated CD8+ T cells sorted from spleen or lymph node cells, collected before transplant. The clonotype comes from a human donor who was the organ donor for an intestinal transplant. This receptor chain uses TRBV29-1 and TRBJ2-5; TRBD2 is possibly the D segment (6 matching bases). The CDR3 region reads CSVDGGYQETQYF. The DNA sequence reads TGCAGCGTTGATGGGGGGTACCAAGAGACCCAGTACTTC.